Listed below are T cell receptor beta chains from one sample, sequenced in a study of blood T cell repertoires in COVID-19. The assay was immunoSEQ multiplex PCR, and TCRdb's table has in-frame clones only and misses some. This table has nearly 200,000 clones, approximately 81% appearing once. Material: peripheral blood. All receptors come from a human donor in a cohort sampled during active COVID-19. The CDR3 runs from the conserved cysteine through the conserved F or W. Fields, in order: V gene, D gene, J gene, clone size, CDR3 DNA, CDR3 protein. D genes are given only for firm matches. For some rows the clone size is stated as once, few or many, or as a class when expanded; others skip it.

V gene: TRBV19; D gene: TRBD1; J gene: TRBJ1-5; clone size: NA; CDR3 DNA: TGTGCCACCCAATATGGGGCAGGGGGCGCGGGGGATCAGCCCCAGCATTTT; CDR3 protein: CATQYGAGGAGDQPQHF
V gene: TRBV5-4; D gene: NA; J gene: TRBJ2-1; clone size: once; CDR3 DNA: TGTGCCAGCAGCTTGGCTGACGGGACATACAATGAGCAGTTCTTC; CDR3 protein: CASSLADGTYNEQFF
V gene: TRBV6-5; D gene: NA; J gene: TRBJ2-5; clone size: NA; CDR3 DNA: TGTGCCAGCAAAGGGGGTTTTGAGACCCAGTACTTC; CDR3 protein: CASKGGFETQYF
V gene: TRBV7-2; D gene: NA; J gene: TRBJ1-1; clone size: NA; CDR3 DNA: TGTGCCAGCAGCCCCGTCCAGGGAAGTCGGACTGAAGCTTTCTTT; CDR3 protein: CASSPVQGSRTEAFF
V gene: TRBV5-6; D gene: NA; J gene: TRBJ2-2; clone size: once; CDR3 DNA: TGTGCCAGCAGCCCCTTGGGGCGGATAGCAACGGGGGAGCTGTTTTTT; CDR3 protein: CASSPLGRIATGELFF
V gene: TRBV3-1/TRBV3-2; D gene: NA; J gene: TRBJ1-1; clone size: NA; CDR3 DNA: TGTGCCAGCAGCCAGGTCGGGGGGCGAAACACTGAAGCTTTCTTT; CDR3 protein: CASSQVGGRNTEAFF
V gene: TRBV24-1; D gene: NA; J gene: TRBJ1-1; clone size: NA; CDR3 DNA: TGTGCCACCAGTGATTTCTCGGGGGCTGAAGCTTTCTTT; CDR3 protein: CATSDFSGAEAFF
V gene: TRBV28; D gene: NA; J gene: TRBJ1-6; clone size: NA; CDR3 DNA: TGTGCCAGCAGCCGCGGGCTTGACTACTCCTATAATTCACCCCTCCACTTT; CDR3 protein: CASSRGLDYSYNSPLHF
V gene: TRBV3-1/TRBV3-2; D gene: TRBD2; J gene: TRBJ2-3; clone size: NA; CDR3 DNA: TGTGCCAGCAGCTCTAGCGGGGGCTACACAGATACGCAGTATTTT; CDR3 protein: CASSSSGGYTDTQYF
V gene: TRBV4-1; D gene: TRBD1; J gene: TRBJ2-2; clone size: NA; CDR3 DNA: TGCGCCAGCAGCCAGAACCGCAGGGGGTTGGACACCGGGGAGCTGTTTTTT; CDR3 protein: CASSQNRRGLDTGELFF
V gene: TRBV12-5; D gene: TRBD1; J gene: TRBJ2-3; clone size: NA; CDR3 DNA: TGTGCTAGTGGTAAACGACAGGGGGCGAGGGATACGCAGTATTTT; CDR3 protein: CASGKRQGARDTQYF
V gene: TRBV28; D gene: NA; J gene: TRBJ1-2; clone size: NA; CDR3 DNA: TGTGCCAGCCAGACAGCGAACTATGGCTACACCTTC; CDR3 protein: CASQTANYGYTF
V gene: TRBV4-2; D gene: NA; J gene: TRBJ1-1; clone size: NA; CDR3 DNA: TGTGCCAGCAGCCAAGAGGCCAGTTATAGCGCCCGTCGGACTGAAGCTTTCTTT; CDR3 protein: CASSQEASYSARRTEAFF
V gene: TRBV19; D gene: NA; J gene: TRBJ2-1; clone size: NA; CDR3 DNA: TGTGCCAGTAGTATAGGGCCGGGAAGAGCAGGCGATGAGCAGTTCTTC; CDR3 protein: CASSIGPGRAGDEQFF
V gene: TRBV18; D gene: NA; J gene: TRBJ1-5; clone size: NA; CDR3 DNA: TGTGCCAGCTCACCAAACAGGGTCAATCAGCCCCAGCATTTT; CDR3 protein: CASSPNRVNQPQHF
V gene: TRBV4-1; D gene: TRBD2; J gene: TRBJ2-3; clone size: NA; CDR3 DNA: TGCGCCAGCAGCCAGGAAAGGACTAGCGGGAGTGATACGCAGTATTTT; CDR3 protein: CASSQERTSGSDTQYF
V gene: TRBV9; D gene: NA; J gene: TRBJ1-4; clone size: NA; CDR3 DNA: TGTGCCAGCAGCGTAGGTTCAGGGTATAAGGAAAAACTGTTTTTT; CDR3 protein: CASSVGSGYKEKLFF
V gene: TRBV2; D gene: NA; J gene: TRBJ2-7; clone size: NA; CDR3 DNA: TGTGCCAGCGGGATGAGCGGTTACGAGCAGTACTTC; CDR3 protein: CASGMSGYEQYF
V gene: TRBV4-2; D gene: NA; J gene: TRBJ1-1; clone size: NA; CDR3 DNA: TGTGCCAGCAGCCAGTTGGAAGGGGGTTACACTGAAGCTTTCTTT; CDR3 protein: CASSQLEGGYTEAFF
V gene: TRBV7-2; D gene: NA; J gene: TRBJ2-1; clone size: NA; CDR3 DNA: TGTGCCAGCAGCGTCGGACTAAACAATGAGCAGTTCTTC; CDR3 protein: CASSVGLNNEQFF
V gene: TRBV28; D gene: NA; J gene: TRBJ1-5; clone size: once; CDR3 DNA: TGTGCCAGCAGTTTAGGGGGCCGAGATCAGCCCCAGCATTTT; CDR3 protein: CASSLGGRDQPQHF
V gene: TRBV5-4; D gene: NA; J gene: TRBJ1-6; clone size: NA; CDR3 DNA: TGTGCCAGCAGCTTGGTGCCGGGGTCGAATTCACCCCTCCACTTT; CDR3 protein: CASSLVPGSNSPLHF
V gene: TRBV5-1; D gene: NA; J gene: TRBJ2-2; clone size: NA; CDR3 DNA: TGCGCCAGCCGCCGGGGGACCGGGGAGCTGTTTTTT; CDR3 protein: CASRRGTGELFF
V gene: TRBV3-1/TRBV3-2; D gene: NA; J gene: TRBJ2-1; clone size: NA; CDR3 DNA: TGTGCCAGCAGCCAAGATCACAGGAGCAATGAGCAGTTCTTC; CDR3 protein: CASSQDHRSNEQFF
V gene: TRBV19; D gene: TRBD1; J gene: TRBJ1-1; clone size: NA; CDR3 DNA: TGTGCCAGTAGTATGAGACAGGGGGAGGGGACTGAAGCTTTCTTT; CDR3 protein: CASSMRQGEGTEAFF
V gene: TRBV7-2; D gene: NA; J gene: TRBJ2-7; clone size: NA; CDR3 DNA: TGTGCCAGCAGCTCCAGCCGAAGCGCTACTCGGAGCTCCTACGAGCAGTACTTC; CDR3 protein: CASSSSRSATRSSYEQYF
V gene: TRBV19; D gene: NA; J gene: TRBJ2-3; clone size: NA; CDR3 DNA: TGTGCCAGTAGTACAACGGGTATTGCAGATACGCAGTATTTT; CDR3 protein: CASSTTGIADTQYF
V gene: TRBV28; D gene: NA; J gene: TRBJ1-3; clone size: NA; CDR3 DNA: TGTGCCAGCAGTTTGACAGCCTCTGGAAACACCATATATTTT; CDR3 protein: CASSLTASGNTIYF
V gene: TRBV19; D gene: NA; J gene: TRBJ1-4; clone size: few; CDR3 DNA: TGTGCCAGTAGTGGGCAGGGGTACGAAAAACTGTTTTTT; CDR3 protein: CASSGQGYEKLFF
V gene: TRBV19; D gene: TRBD1; J gene: TRBJ1-1; clone size: NA; CDR3 DNA: TGTGCCAGTAGTAAGGACAGGGTTGGGTCGAGTGAAGCTTTCTTT; CDR3 protein: CASSKDRVGSSEAFF
V gene: TRBV12-3/TRBV12-4; D gene: NA; J gene: TRBJ1-4; clone size: once; CDR3 DNA: TGTGCCAGCAGTTTTTGGCCAGATGAAAAACTGTTTTTT; CDR3 protein: CASSFWPDEKLFF
V gene: TRBV4-1; D gene: TRBD1; J gene: TRBJ2-1; clone size: NA; CDR3 DNA: TGCGCCAGCAGCCAAGCGACAGGGAGCTATGAGCAGTTCTTC; CDR3 protein: CASSQATGSYEQFF
V gene: TRBV28; D gene: TRBD1; J gene: TRBJ2-7; clone size: NA; CDR3 DNA: TGTGCCAGCAGATATAAAGGACAGGGCGGCAACGAGCAGTACTTC; CDR3 protein: CASRYKGQGGNEQYF
V gene: TRBV19; D gene: TRBD2; J gene: TRBJ2-7; clone size: once; CDR3 DNA: TGTGCCAGTAGTACGGGGTTTGCGGGAGTGAGTTACGAGCAGTACTTC; CDR3 protein: CASSTGFAGVSYEQYF
V gene: TRBV2; D gene: NA; J gene: TRBJ1-1; clone size: once; CDR3 DNA: TGTGCCAGCAGCGGAGACAAGGGGTACACTGAAGCTTTCTTT; CDR3 protein: CASSGDKGYTEAFF
V gene: TRBV19; D gene: TRBD2; J gene: TRBJ2-1; clone size: NA; CDR3 DNA: TGTGCCAGCCTCGACAACGCGGGGGGCTACAATGAGCAGTTCTTC; CDR3 protein: CASLDNAGGYNEQFF
V gene: TRBV28; D gene: TRBD2; J gene: TRBJ2-5; clone size: NA; CDR3 DNA: TGTGCCAGCAGTTCCTTTCGGCTAGCGGGGGCTCATCAAGAGACCCAGTACTTC; CDR3 protein: CASSSFRLAGAHQETQYF
V gene: TRBV2; D gene: TRBD1; J gene: TRBJ2-5; clone size: NA; CDR3 DNA: TGTGCCAGCAGCGGACAGGTCGGGACCCAGTACTTC; CDR3 protein: CASSGQVGTQYF
V gene: TRBV10-3; D gene: TRBD2; J gene: TRBJ2-1; clone size: once; CDR3 DNA: TGTGCCATCATGACTAGCGGGAGCCACAATGAGCAGTTCTTC; CDR3 protein: CAIMTSGSHNEQFF
V gene: TRBV4-1; D gene: NA; J gene: TRBJ1-1; clone size: NA; CDR3 DNA: TGCGCCAGCAGCCAAGATCCGTTAGTTGGAGGGGTAGCTTTCTTT; CDR3 protein: CASSQDPLVGGVAFF